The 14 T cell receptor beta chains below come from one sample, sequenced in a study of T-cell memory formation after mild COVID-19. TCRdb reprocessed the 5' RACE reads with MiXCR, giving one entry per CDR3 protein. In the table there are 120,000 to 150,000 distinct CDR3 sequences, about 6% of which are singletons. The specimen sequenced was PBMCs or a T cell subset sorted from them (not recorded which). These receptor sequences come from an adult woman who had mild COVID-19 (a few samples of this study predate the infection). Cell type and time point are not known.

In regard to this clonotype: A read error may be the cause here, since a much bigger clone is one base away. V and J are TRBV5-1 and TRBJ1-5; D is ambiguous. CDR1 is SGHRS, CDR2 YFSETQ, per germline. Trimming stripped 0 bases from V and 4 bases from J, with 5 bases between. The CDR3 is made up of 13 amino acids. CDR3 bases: TGCGCCAGCAGCTTGGTACAGAATCAGCCCCAGCATTTT. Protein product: CASSLVQNQPQHF. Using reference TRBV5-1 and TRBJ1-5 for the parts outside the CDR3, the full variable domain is KAGVTQTPRYLIKTRGQQVTLSCSPISGHRSVSWYQQTPGQGLQFLFEYFSETQRNKGNFPGRFSGRQFSNSRSEMNVSTLELGDSALYLCASSLVQNQPQHFGDGTRLSIL.

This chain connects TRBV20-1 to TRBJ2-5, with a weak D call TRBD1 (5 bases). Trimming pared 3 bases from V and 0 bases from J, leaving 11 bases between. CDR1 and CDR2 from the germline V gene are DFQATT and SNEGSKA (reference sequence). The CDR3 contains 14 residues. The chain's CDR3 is CSASLLTDQETQYF. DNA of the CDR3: TGCAGTGCTAGTCTTTTGACAGACCAAGAGACCCAGTACTTC.

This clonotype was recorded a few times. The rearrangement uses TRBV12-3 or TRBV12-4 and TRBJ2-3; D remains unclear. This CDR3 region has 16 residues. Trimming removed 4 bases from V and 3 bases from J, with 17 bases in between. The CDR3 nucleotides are TGTGCCAGCAGTTCACCCGCAGTCGTGGGAACAGATACGCAGTATTTT. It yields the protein CASSSPAVVGTDTQYF.

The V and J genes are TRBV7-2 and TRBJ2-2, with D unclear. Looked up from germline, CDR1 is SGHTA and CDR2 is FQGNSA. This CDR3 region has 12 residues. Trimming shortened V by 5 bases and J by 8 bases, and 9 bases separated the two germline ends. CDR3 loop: CASSPYIGELFF. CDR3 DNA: TGTGCCAGCAGCCCATATATTGGGGAGCTGTTTTTT.

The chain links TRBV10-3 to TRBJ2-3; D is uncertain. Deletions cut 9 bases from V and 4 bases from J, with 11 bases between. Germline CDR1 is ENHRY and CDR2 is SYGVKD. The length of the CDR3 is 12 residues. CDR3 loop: CAISVDADTQYF. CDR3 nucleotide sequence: TGTGCCATTTCCGTGGACGCAGATACGCAGTATTTT.

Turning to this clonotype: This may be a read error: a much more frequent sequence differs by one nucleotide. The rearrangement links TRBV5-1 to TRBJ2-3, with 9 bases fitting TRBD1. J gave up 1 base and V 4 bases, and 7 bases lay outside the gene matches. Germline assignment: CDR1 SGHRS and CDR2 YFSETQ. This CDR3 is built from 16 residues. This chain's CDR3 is CASSEGQGRGTDTQYF. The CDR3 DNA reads TGCGCCAGCAGCGAGGGACAGGGCAGAGGCACAGATACGCAGTATTTT.

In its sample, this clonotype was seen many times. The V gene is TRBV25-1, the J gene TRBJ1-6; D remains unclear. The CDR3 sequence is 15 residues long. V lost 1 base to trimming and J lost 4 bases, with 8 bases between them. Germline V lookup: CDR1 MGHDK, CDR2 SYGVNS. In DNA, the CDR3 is TGTGCCAGCAGTGAATCATGGGGTTATAATTCACCCCTCCACTTT. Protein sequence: CASSESWGYNSPLHF.

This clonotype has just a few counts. This chain's CDR3 is CASSYRATGELFF. The CDR3 nucleotides are TGTGCCAGCAGCTACCGGGCAACCGGGGAGCTGTTTTTT. This chain connects TRBV7-2 to TRBJ2-2; no firm D call. Germline CDR1 and CDR2: SGHTA and FQGNSA. There are 13 residues in the CDR3. The germline V and J ends were trimmed by 4 bases and 5 bases, with 8 bases remaining between them.

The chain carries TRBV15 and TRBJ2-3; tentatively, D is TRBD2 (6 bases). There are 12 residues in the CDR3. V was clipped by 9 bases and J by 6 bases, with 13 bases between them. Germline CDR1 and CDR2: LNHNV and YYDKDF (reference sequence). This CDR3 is CATSGLLDTQYF. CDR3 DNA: TGTGCCACGTCCGGACTACTCGATACGCAGTATTTT.

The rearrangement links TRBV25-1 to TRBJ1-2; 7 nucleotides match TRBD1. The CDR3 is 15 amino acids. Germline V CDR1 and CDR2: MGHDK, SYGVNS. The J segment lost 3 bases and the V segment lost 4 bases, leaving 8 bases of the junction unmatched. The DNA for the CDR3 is TGTGCCAGCAGTGCGTTCGAAGGGGGCTACTATGGCTACACCTTC. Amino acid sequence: CASSAFEGGYYGYTF.

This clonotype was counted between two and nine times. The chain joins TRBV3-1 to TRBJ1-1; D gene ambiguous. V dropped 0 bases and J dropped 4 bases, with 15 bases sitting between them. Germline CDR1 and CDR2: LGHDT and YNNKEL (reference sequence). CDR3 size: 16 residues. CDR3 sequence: CASSQDVLLGPTEAFF. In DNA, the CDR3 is TGTGCCAGCAGCCAAGATGTACTTTTGGGTCCCACTGAAGCTTTCTTT.

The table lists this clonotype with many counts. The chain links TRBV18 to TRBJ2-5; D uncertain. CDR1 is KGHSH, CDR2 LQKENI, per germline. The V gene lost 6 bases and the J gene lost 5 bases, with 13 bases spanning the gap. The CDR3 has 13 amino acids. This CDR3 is CASSPGIDETQYF. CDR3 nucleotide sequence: TGTGCCAGCTCCCCCGGCATTGATGAGACCCAGTACTTC. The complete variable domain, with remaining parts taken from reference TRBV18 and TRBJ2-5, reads NAGVMQNPRHLVRRRGQEARLRCSPMKGHSHVYWYRQLPEEGLKFMVYLQKENIIDESGMPKERFSAEFPKEGPSILRIQQVVRGDSAAYFCASSPGIDETQYFGPGTRLLVL.

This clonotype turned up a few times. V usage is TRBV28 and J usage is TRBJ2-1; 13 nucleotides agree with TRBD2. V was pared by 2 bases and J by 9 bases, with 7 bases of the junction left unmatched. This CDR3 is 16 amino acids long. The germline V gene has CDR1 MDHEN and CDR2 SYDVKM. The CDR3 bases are TGTGCCAGCAGTTTACTTGGGACTAGCGGGAAGGTTGAGCAGTTCTTC. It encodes CASSLLGTSGKVEQFF.

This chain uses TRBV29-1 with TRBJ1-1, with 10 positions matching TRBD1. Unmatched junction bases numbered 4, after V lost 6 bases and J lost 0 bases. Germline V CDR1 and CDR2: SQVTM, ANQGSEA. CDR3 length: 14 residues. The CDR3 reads CSVAGTGVNTEAFF. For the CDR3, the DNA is TGCAGCGTGGCCGGGACAGGGGTGAACACTGAAGCTTTCTTT.